The following is a T cell receptor (beta chain) sequence with its context. Its antigen is unidentified. A read error may account for a junction end that differs from germline. Then a second PCR, running about 7 to 11 cycles, was carried out with a sample-barcoded 5' primer and a J-beta primer mix. Via MiXCR, TCRdb re-called the 5' RACE reads, giving one row per CDR3 protein. The sample consists of about 900,000 distinct CDR3 sequences, 45% to 50% of them appearing once. Germline CDR1 MNHEY, CDR2 SMNVEV (reference sequence). The CDR3 consists of 13 residues. This entry is derived from a study of blood T cells in healthy people across ages. Overall study results and limits: It was the long-lived donors that had more naive CD4+ cells and higher diversity than aged donors.

V is TRBV27 and J is TRBJ1-1; possibly TRBD1 for D (6 bases). What was sequenced was blood. The clonotype was recovered from a man aged 25 to 40 in good health. This CDR3 is CVSRGTGTHEAFF. The CDR3 nucleotides are TGTGTCAGCAGGGGAACAGGGACTCATGAAGCTTTCTTT.